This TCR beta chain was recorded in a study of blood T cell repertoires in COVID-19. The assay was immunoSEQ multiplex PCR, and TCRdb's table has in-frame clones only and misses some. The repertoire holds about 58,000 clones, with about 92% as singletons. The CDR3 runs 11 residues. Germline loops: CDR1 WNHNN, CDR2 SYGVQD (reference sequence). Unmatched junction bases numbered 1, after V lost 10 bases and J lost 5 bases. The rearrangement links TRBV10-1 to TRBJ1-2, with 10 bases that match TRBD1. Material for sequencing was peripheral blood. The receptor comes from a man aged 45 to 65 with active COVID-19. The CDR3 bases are TGCGCCATGGACAGGGGGTATGGCTACACCTTC. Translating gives CAMDRGYGYTF.